This entry lists 20 T cell receptor beta chains sequenced from one sample in a study of control samples from healthy donors and cancer patients. Using immunoSEQ multiplex PCR, the repertoire was profiled, and TCRdb retains in-frame clones only, with some absent. The table records 130,000 or so clones, 75% to 95% of them present only once. Sequenced material: blood. Receptors were obtained from a man aged 18 to 29 in good health.

The rearrangement uses TRBV5-1 and TRBJ2-5; D remains unclear. The germline CDR1 and CDR2 sequences are SGHRS and YFSETQ. There are 12 residues in the CDR3. V was shortened by 4 bases and J by 3 bases, with 7 bases between the two germline ends. CDR3 sequence: CASSGTEETQYF. CDR3 in DNA: TGCGCCAGCAGCGGCACGGAAGAGACCCAGTACTTC.

The chain has TRBV11-3 and TRBJ2-1; 7 bases fit TRBD2. The CDR3 consists of 17 residues. Germline CDR1 SGHNT, CDR2 YENEEA. After removal of 1 base from V and 6 bases from J, the junction contained 12 bases not matched to a gene. The CDR3 spells CASSLGGESGKANEQFF. DNA for the CDR3: TGTGCCAGCAGCTTAGGAGGGGAAAGCGGGAAAGCCAATGAGCAGTTCTTC.

This chain links TRBV9 with TRBJ1-2; D is undetermined. From germline, CDR1 is SGDLS and CDR2 YYNGEE. Trimming shortened V by 3 bases and J by 3 bases, and 15 bases separated the two germline ends. The CDR3 has 15 amino acids. CDR3 region: CASSGEGGRDYGYTF. The CDR3 DNA reads TGTGCCAGCAGCGGAGAAGGTGGCCGAGACTATGGCTACACCTTC.

The rearrangement uses TRBV3-1 (or the pseudogene TRBV3-2) and TRBJ1-1; D is ambiguous. Germline CDR1 and CDR2: LGHDT and YNNKEL (reference sequence). The CDR3 has 13 amino acids. The V end was cut by 3 bases, the J end by 5 bases, with 10 bases between. CDR3 sequence: CASSQTPGTEAFF. CDR3 nucleotides: TGTGCCAGCAGCCAGACACCGGGGACTGAAGCTTTCTTT.

The chain employs TRBV30 and TRBJ2-3; tentative D call: TRBD1 (5 bases). This CDR3 is built from 13 residues. Germline values: CDR1 GTSNPN, CDR2 SVGIG (reference sequence). The V end lost 4 bases, the J end lost 5 bases, and 13 bases lay between the germline ends. The CDR3: CAWTGKVGDTQYF. CDR3 nucleotide sequence: TGTGCCTGGACAGGGAAGGTCGGAGATACGCAGTATTTT.

The rearrangement joins TRBV30 to TRBJ2-3; either TRBD1 or TRBD2 may supply D (5 bases each). CDR3 length: 15 amino acids. Germline V gene sequence: CDR1 GTSNPN, CDR2 SVGIG (reference sequence). V was trimmed by 2 bases and J by 0 bases, leaving 12 bases between them. CDR3 protein: CAWSNLGDSTDTQYF. CDR3 nucleotides: TGTGCCTGGAGTAACTTAGGGGACAGCACAGATACGCAGTATTTT.

The chain couples TRBV2 to TRBJ2-7; 7 nucleotides align to TRBD2. The germline CDR1 and CDR2 sequences are SNHLY and FYNNEI. CDR3 length: 13 residues. V was pared by 9 bases and J by 5 bases, with 10 bases of the junction left unmatched. The CDR3 loop reads CASRETSSHEQYF. CDR3 DNA sequence: TGTGCCAGTAGGGAGACTAGCAGCCACGAGCAGTACTTC. Variable domain in full (rest from reference TRBV2 and TRBJ2-7): EPEVTQTPSHQVTQMGQEVILRCVPISNHLYFYWYRQILGQKVEFLVSFYNNEISEKSEIFDDQFSVERPDGSNFTLKIRSTKLEDSAMYFCASRETSSHEQYFGPGTRLTVT.

This clone is a singleton in its sample. The gene calls are TRBV30 and TRBJ1-6; D ambiguous. Germline V gene lookup returns CDR1 GTSNPN and CDR2 SVGIG (reference sequence). V gave up 0 bases and J gave up 3 bases, with 9 bases separating them. CDR3 length equals 15 residues. As DNA, the CDR3 is TGTGCCTGGAGTGTGAAGGGATTCTATAATTCACCCCTCCACTTT. Translated: CAWSVKGFYNSPLHF.

V and J are TRBV6-2 or TRBV6-3 and TRBJ2-1, with D uncertain. The V gene lost 0 bases and the J gene lost 6 bases, with 12 bases spanning the gap. Germline CDR1 is MNHEY and CDR2 is SVGEGT. The CDR3 is 15 residues long. The CDR3 protein is CASSYSGTRANEQFF. The CDR3 DNA is TGTGCCAGCAGTTACTCAGGAACCCGTGCCAATGAGCAGTTCTTC.

This rearrangement joins TRBV5-6 to TRBJ1-4; possible D gene TRBD1, 5 bases. The CDR3 has 18 amino acids. The germline V and J ends were trimmed by 0 bases and 7 bases, with 22 bases remaining between them. The germline gives CDR1 SGHDT, CDR2 YYEEEE. Here the CDR3 DNA reads TGTGCCAGCAGCTTGGAGTTATTGGGGCGAGCAGGGCTTGAAAAACTGTTTTTT. This codes for CASSLELLGRAGLEKLFF.

V is TRBV9 and J is TRBJ2-2; 7 bases map to TRBD1. Germline V gene data show CDR1 as SGDLS and CDR2 as YYNGEE. The CDR3 spans 16 residues. V dropped 0 bases and J dropped 6; count of bases not matched to a gene: 8. The CDR3 DNA reads TGTGCCAGCAGCGTAGCTAGGGGGCCAGTCCCCGGGGAGCTGTTTTTT. Encoded protein: CASSVARGPVPGELFF.

This chain's CDR3 is CASSHPDRSSEKLFF. The CDR3 nucleotides read TGCGCCAGCAGCCATCCCGACAGGAGTAGTGAAAAACTGTTTTTT. V and J are TRBV4-1 and TRBJ1-4, with TRBD1 as a possible D gene (6 bases). V dropped 3 bases and J dropped 7 bases, with 15 bases sitting between them. Germline values: CDR1 MGHRA, CDR2 YSYEKL. This CDR3 is 15 amino acids long.

The chain has TRBV6-5 and TRBJ2-7; 11 nucleotides align to TRBD2. Per the germline V gene, CDR1 is MNHEY and CDR2 is SVGAGI. This CDR3 spans 14 amino acids. J gave up 2 bases and V 6 bases, and 3 bases lay outside the gene matches. The CDR3 spells CASRLAGATYEQYF. CDR3 bases: TGTGCCAGCAGACTAGCGGGGGCCACCTACGAGCAGTACTTC.

V is TRBV15 and J is TRBJ1-5; 7 bases align to TRBD1. In germline, CDR1 is LNHNV, CDR2 YYDKDF (reference sequence). The CDR3 has 13 residues. J was trimmed by 2 bases and V by 8 bases; bases with no gene match: 3. The CDR3 sequence is CATAQGGNQPQHF. The CDR3 region has the DNA TGTGCCACCGCCCAGGGGGGCAATCAGCCCCAGCATTTT.

This chain links TRBV3-1 (or the pseudogene TRBV3-2) with TRBJ1-5; a possible D gene is TRBD1 (6 bases). V dropped 1 base and J dropped 5 bases, with 15 bases sitting between them. CDR1 and CDR2 from the germline V gene are LGHDT and YNNKEL (reference sequence). The CDR3 runs 16 residues. The CDR3 DNA sequence: TGTGCCAGCAGCCAAGCGGGACATTTAGCGTATCAGCCCCAGCATTTT. Protein: CASSQAGHLAYQPQHF.

The V gene is TRBV9, the J gene TRBJ1-2, with a tentative D call TRBD1 (5 bases). The germline V and J ends were trimmed by 0 bases and 8 bases, with 23 bases remaining between them. Per the germline V gene, CDR1 is SGDLS and CDR2 is YYNGEE. CDR3 length: 17 amino acids. The CDR3 region has the DNA TGTGCCAGCAGCGTAGATGCCTCCTGGGCAGGGAGAGGGGGCTACACCTTC. Amino acids: CASSVDASWAGRGGYTF.

CDR3 sequence (DNA): TGTGCCATCAGTGAGCTAGGAGGCTATGGCTACACCTTC. This codes for CAISELGGYGYTF. The J gene is TRBJ1-2, the V gene TRBV10-3; D is ambiguous. In germline, CDR1 is ENHRY, CDR2 SYGVKD. Trimming took off 2 bases at V and 4 bases at J, with 8 bases between the two ends. This CDR3 has 13 amino acids.

This chain links TRBV19 with TRBJ1-4; no clear D gene. Trimming took off 5 bases at V and 4 bases at J, with 8 bases between the two ends. This CDR3 has 13 amino acids. CDR1 LNHDA and CDR2 SQIVND come from the germline V gene (reference sequence). The CDR3, as DNA: TGTGCCAGTAGTGGCCGGGGTAATGAAAAACTGTTTTTT. Protein product: CASSGRGNEKLFF. Filled out from reference TRBV19 and TRBJ1-4, the complete variable domain reads DGGITQSPKYLFRKEGQNVTLSCEQNLNHDAMYWYRQDPGQGLRLIYYSQIVNDFQKGDIAEGYSVSREKKESFPLTVTSAQKNPTAFYLCASSGRGNEKLFFGSGTQLSVL.

V gene TRBV7-2 combines with J gene TRBJ1-3; weak D call: TRBD1 (6 bases). Trimming took 0 bases from V and 0 from J, leaving 12 bases between them. The CDR3 has 17 residues. Per germline, CDR1 SGHTA and CDR2 FQGNSA. Here the CDR3 DNA reads TGTGCCAGCAGCTTAGCCAGGACAGATGCCTCTGGAAACACCATATATTTT. Amino acid sequence: CASSLARTDASGNTIYF.

V usage is TRBV7-2 and J usage is TRBJ1-5; possibly TRBD1 for D (5 bases). Trimming took off 3 bases at V and 1 base at J, with 10 bases between the two ends. Germline V CDR1 and CDR2: SGHTA, FQGNSA. CDR3 length: 15 amino acids. CDR3 sequence (DNA): TGTGCCAGCAGCTTGGGGGGAGAGAGCAATCAGCCCCAGCATTTT. This gives the protein CASSLGGESNQPQHF.